The 6 T cell receptor beta chains below come from one sample, sequenced in a study of T cell responses to AZD1222 COVID-19 vaccine. Measured with immunoSEQ multiplex PCR; TCRdb has only the in-frame clones, and not every one. The sample records tens of thousands of clones, about 90% being singletons. This sample comprised peripheral blood, obtained on day 0 of AZD1222 vaccination. The origin of the receptors is an adult in good health.

The rearrangement links TRBV4-3 to TRBJ1-3; a possible D gene is TRBD1 (5 bases). V shed 5 bases and J shed 0 bases, with 14 bases lying between them. This CDR3 has 16 amino acids. Germline CDR1 is LGHNA and CDR2 is YSLEER. The chain's CDR3 is CASSSGTGHSGNTIYF. In DNA form, the CDR3 reads TGCGCCAGCAGCTCTGGAACAGGACACTCTGGAAACACCATATATTTT.

This clone was observed a handful of times. This chain links TRBV19 with TRBJ1-2; 8 positions match TRBD1. Germline assignment: CDR1 LNHDA and CDR2 SQIVND (reference sequence). V was clipped by 3 bases and J by 4 bases; unmatched bases: 7. This CDR3 spans 15 amino acids. CDR3 in amino acids: CASSMATGGGYGYTF. In nucleotides, the CDR3 is TGTGCCAGTAGTATGGCTACAGGGGGTGGCTATGGCTACACCTTC.

This sequence joins TRBV9 and TRBJ2-1; D not certain. V was trimmed by 0 bases and J by 1 base, leaving 8 bases between them. The CDR3 has 15 residues. The V gene's germline CDR1 is SGDLS and CDR2 YYNGEE. CDR3 loop: CASSVEPISYNEQFF. Written as DNA, the CDR3 is TGTGCCAGCAGCGTAGAACCCATATCCTACAATGAGCAGTTCTTC. Combining the CDR3 with reference TRBV9 and TRBJ2-1 gives the whole variable domain DSGVTQTPKHLITATGQRVTLRCSPRSGDLSVYWYQQSLDQGLQFLIQYYNGEERAKGNILERFSAQQFPDLHSELNLSSLELGDSALYFCASSVEPISYNEQFFGPGTRLTVL.

This clone was detected only once. The chain recombines TRBV19 with TRBJ1-6; 10 nucleotides line up with TRBD1. Germline V gene sequence: CDR1 LNHDA, CDR2 SQIVND (reference sequence). This CDR3 contains 13 residues. V shed 6 bases and J 12 bases; nucleotides not matched to a gene: 5. CDR3 protein: CASRTGQGQPLHF. The CDR3 coding sequence is TGTGCCAGTAGGACGGGACAGGGGCAACCCCTCCACTTT. Together with reference TRBV19 and TRBJ1-6, the CDR3 gives the full variable domain: DGGITQSPKYLFRKEGQNVTLSCEQNLNHDAMYWYRQDPGQGLRLIYYSQIVNDFQKGDIAEGYSVSREKKESFPLTVTSAQKNPTAFYLCASRTGQGQPLHFGNGTRLTVT.

CDR3 protein: CASSIFQRGQHIQYF. The CDR3 region has the DNA TGTGCCAGTAGTATATTTCAACGGGGACAGCACATTCAGTACTTC. The chain combines TRBV19 with TRBJ2-4; 7 positions agree with TRBD1. This CDR3 region has 15 residues. V shed 2 bases and J 8 bases; nucleotides not matched to a gene: 9. The germline V gene encodes CDR1 LNHDA and CDR2 SQIVND (reference sequence).

The rearrangement uses TRBV3-1 (or the pseudogene TRBV3-2) and TRBJ1-5; D may be TRBD1 (6 bases). Germline V gene lookup returns CDR1 LGHDT and CDR2 YNNKEL (reference sequence). This CDR3 is 15 amino acids long. V gave up 0 bases and J gave up 4 bases, with 10 bases separating them. The CDR3 reads CASSQDPDRNQPQHF. The CDR3 coding sequence is TGTGCCAGCAGCCAAGATCCGGACAGAAATCAGCCCCAGCATTTT.